This T cell receptor (beta chain) was identified during a study of T-cell reconstitution after alpha-beta-depleted transplantation in children. For TCRbeta, the library was prepared with unique molecular identifiers. TCRdb itself ran the PCR reads through MiXCR, one entry per CDR3 protein. The repertoire includes 70,000 to 95,000 distinct CDR3 sequences, 12% of them detected once, and approximately 15% sits in the top ten. This CDR3 is 13 amino acids long. CDR1 and CDR2 from the germline V gene are MNHNS and SASEGT. A single count supports this clonotype. At one end, the junction sequence differs from germline, possibly due to a read error.

The clonotype originates from a human donor who donated a stem cell graft to a child with inherited bone marrow failure. The J gene is TRBJ2-7, the V gene TRBV6-1; D gene ambiguous. The specimen comprised PBMCs from the stem cell graft donor, sampled from the stem cell graft. The CDR3 reads CASIEYHSHEQYF. The CDR3 DNA reads as TGTGCCAGCATTGAATACCACAGTCACGAGCAGTACTTC.